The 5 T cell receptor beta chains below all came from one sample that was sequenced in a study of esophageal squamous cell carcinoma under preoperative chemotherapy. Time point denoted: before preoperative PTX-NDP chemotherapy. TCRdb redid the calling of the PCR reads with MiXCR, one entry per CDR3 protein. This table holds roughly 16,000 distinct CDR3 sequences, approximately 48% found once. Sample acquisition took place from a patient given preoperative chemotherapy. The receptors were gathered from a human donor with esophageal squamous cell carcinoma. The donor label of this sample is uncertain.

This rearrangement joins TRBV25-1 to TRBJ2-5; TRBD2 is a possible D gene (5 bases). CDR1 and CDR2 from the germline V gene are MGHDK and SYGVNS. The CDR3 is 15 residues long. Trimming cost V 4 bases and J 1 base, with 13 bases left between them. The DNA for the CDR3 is TGTGCCAGCAGTGGACGGACTGTCACCCAAGAGACCCAGTACTTC. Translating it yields CASSGRTVTQETQYF. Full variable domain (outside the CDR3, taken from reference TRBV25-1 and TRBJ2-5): EADIYQTPRYLVIGTGKKITLECSQTMGHDKMYWYQQDPGMELHLIHYSYGVNSTEKGDLSSESTVSRIRTEHFPLTLESARPSHTSQYLCASSGRTVTQETQYFGPGTRLLVL.

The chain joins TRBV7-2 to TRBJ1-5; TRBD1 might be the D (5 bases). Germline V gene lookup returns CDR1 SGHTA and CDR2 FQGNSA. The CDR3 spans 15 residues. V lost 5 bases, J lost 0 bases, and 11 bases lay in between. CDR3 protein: CASSLDSSSNQPQHF. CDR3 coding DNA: TGTGCCAGCAGCCTCGACAGTAGTAGCAATCAGCCCCAGCATTTT.

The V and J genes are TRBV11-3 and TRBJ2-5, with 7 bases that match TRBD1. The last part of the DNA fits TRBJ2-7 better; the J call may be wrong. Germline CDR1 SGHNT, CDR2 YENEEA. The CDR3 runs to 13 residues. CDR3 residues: CASSLTGYNEQYF. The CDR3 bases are TGTGCCAGCAGCTTGACAGGGTACAACGAGCAGTACTTC.

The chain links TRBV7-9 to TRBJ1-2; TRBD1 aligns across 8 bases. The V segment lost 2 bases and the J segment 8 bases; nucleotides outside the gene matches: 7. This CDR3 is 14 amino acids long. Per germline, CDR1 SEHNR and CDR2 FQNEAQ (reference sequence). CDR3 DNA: TGTGCCAGCAGCTTACAGGACAGGGAAAGGGGCTACACCTTC. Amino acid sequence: CASSLQDRERGYTF.

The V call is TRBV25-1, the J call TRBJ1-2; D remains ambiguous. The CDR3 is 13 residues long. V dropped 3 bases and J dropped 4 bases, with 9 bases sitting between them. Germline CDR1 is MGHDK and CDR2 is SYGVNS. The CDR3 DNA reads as TGTGCCAGCAGTGAGGAAGGCTTCTATGGCTACACCTTC. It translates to CASSEEGFYGYTF.